This T cell receptor (beta chain) is drawn from a study of blood T cell repertoires in COVID-19. The germline gives CDR1 DFQATT, CDR2 SNEGSKA (reference sequence). The CDR3 is 11 amino acids. V lost 5 bases and J 4 bases, leaving 6 bases between the germline ends. Sequenced by immunoSEQ multiplex PCR; TCRdb stores in-frame clones only, minus some. The sample contains 330,000 or so clones, 92% of which appear only once. V and J are TRBV20-1 and TRBJ2-1, with D maybe TRBD2 (5 bases). The clonotype was recovered from a woman aged 25 to 39 who had recovered from COVID-19. Sequencing was done on a sample of PBMCs or T cells enriched from blood (not recorded which). The CDR3 protein is CSAPGYNEQFF. The DNA for the CDR3 is TGCAGTGCTCCGGGGTACAATGAGCAGTTCTTC.